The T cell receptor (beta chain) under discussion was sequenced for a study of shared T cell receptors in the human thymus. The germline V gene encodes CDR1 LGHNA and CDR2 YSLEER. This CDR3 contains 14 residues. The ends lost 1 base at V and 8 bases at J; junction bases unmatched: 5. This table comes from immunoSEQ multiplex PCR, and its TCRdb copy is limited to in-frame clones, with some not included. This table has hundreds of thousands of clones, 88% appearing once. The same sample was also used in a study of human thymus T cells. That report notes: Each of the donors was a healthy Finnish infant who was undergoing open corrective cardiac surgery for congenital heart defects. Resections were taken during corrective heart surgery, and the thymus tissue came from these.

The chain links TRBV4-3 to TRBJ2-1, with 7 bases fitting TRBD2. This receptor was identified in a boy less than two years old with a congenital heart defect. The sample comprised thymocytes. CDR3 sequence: CASSQGGRGDEQFF. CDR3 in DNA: TGCGCCAGCAGCCAAGGCGGGAGAGGCGATGAGCAGTTCTTC.